This T cell receptor (beta chain) appears in the sequencing data of a study of long-term antiretroviral therapy in people with HIV. Regarding the study as a whole: After ART, diversity increased yet remained lower than transplant donor controls. CDR3 lengths in HIV samples spanned a narrower range than controls. Within the repertoire, clones expanded before ART were dominant at all time points.

This clone was detected once. Its antigen is currently unknown. Each donor provided at least one pre-ART PBMC sample and at least two post-ART PBMC samples. Survey level was the resolution at which the v3.0 immunoSEQ assay ran. Libraries were prepared by immunoSEQ multiplex PCR; TCRdb keeps only in-frame clonotypes and omits some of them. The table shows around 12,000 clones, with 88% occurring only once. V shed 1 base and J shed 0 bases, with 13 bases lying between them. The CDR3 contains 17 residues. CDR1 SQVTM and CDR2 ANQGSEA come from the germline V gene. The sequencing used unsorted PBMCs, collected 2.1 years after starting antiretroviral therapy. J is TRBJ2-6 and V is TRBV29-1; perhaps TRBD2 as D (5 bases). This TCR was sampled from a woman aged 40 to 50 with HIV. The chain's CDR3 is CSVEARGDASGANVLTF. The CDR3 region has the DNA TGCAGCGTTGAAGCCCGGGGAGACGCCTCTGGGGCCAACGTCCTGACTTTC.